What follows are 21 T cell receptor beta chains derived from one specimen sequenced in a study of PD-1 blockade in classical Hodgkin lymphoma. Every patient had relapsed following autologous stem cell transplantation, and cohorts differed in brentuximab vedotin exposure. Here immunoSEQ multiplex PCR was the method, and the copy in TCRdb shows in-frame clones only, minus some. The sample lists 6,800 or so clones; 70% to 80% were seen once. The source material was peripheral blood mononuclear cells (PBMCs), sampled at baseline. The receptor set was obtained from a human donor with classical Hodgkin lymphoma.

The V and J genes are TRBV27 and TRBJ1-2, with D possibly TRBD1 on 5 matching bases. Germline V gene lookup returns CDR1 MNHEY and CDR2 SMNVEV (reference sequence). This CDR3 has 14 amino acids. The V end lost 9 bases, the J end lost 3 bases, and 17 bases lay between the germline ends. The CDR3 DNA sequence: TGTGCCAGTTCTGGGGGGGTTAGTTACTATGGCTACACCTTC. Amino acids: CASSGGVSYYGYTF.

This chain links TRBV5-4 with TRBJ2-3; 7 positions match TRBD1. The CDR3 is 15 amino acids. The V gene end was trimmed by 4 bases and the J gene end by 0 bases; junction bases not matched to a gene: 5. CDR1 and CDR2 (germline): SGHNT, YYREEE (reference sequence). The CDR3 bases are TGTGCCAGCAGCACCGGGACAGCCAGCACAGATACGCAGTATTTT. Residues: CASSTGTASTDTQYF.

This clone was counted between two and nine times. This chain links TRBV7-9 with TRBJ1-5; D not certain. V was trimmed by 1 base and J by 8 bases, leaving 12 bases between them. The CDR3 spans 14 residues. In germline, CDR1 is SEHNR, CDR2 FQNEAQ (reference sequence). The CDR3 is CASSLEGVRKPQHF. DNA of the CDR3: TGTGCCAGCAGCTTAGAGGGAGTGAGAAAGCCCCAGCATTTT.

The chain couples TRBV6-6 to TRBJ1-4, with 7 bases that match TRBD1. Germline V lookup: CDR1 MNHNY, CDR2 SVGAGI (reference sequence). This CDR3 is built from 14 residues. The V segment lost 4 bases and the J segment 8 bases; nucleotides outside the gene matches: 7. The DNA for the CDR3 is TGTGCCAGCAGTTCAGGGGGGCTTAGCGAAAAACTGTTTTTT. This encodes CASSSGGLSEKLFF.

The chain couples TRBV20-1 to TRBJ2-1, with 9 bases aligning to TRBD1. Germline values: CDR1 DFQATT, CDR2 SNEGSKA (reference sequence). The CDR3 is 11 residues long. J lost 9 bases, V lost 5 bases, and 2 bases had no gene match. The CDR3 protein is CSAPTGGEQFF. The CDR3 DNA reads as TGCAGTGCTCCGACAGGGGGTGAGCAGTTCTTC.

V gene TRBV7-2 combines with J gene TRBJ2-7; 7 bases agree with TRBD1. CDR1 is SGHTA and CDR2 is FQGNSA in the germline V gene. The CDR3 is made up of 14 amino acids. Trimming took 5 bases from V and 6 from J; bases not matched to a gene: 10. The DNA of the CDR3 is TGTGCCAGCAGCCCCGAAGACAGGGCCCGCGAGCAGTACTTC. Its translation is CASSPEDRAREQYF. Combining the CDR3 with reference TRBV7-2 and TRBJ2-7 gives the whole variable domain GAGVSQSPSNKVTEKGKDVELRCDPISGHTALYWYRQSLGQGLEFLIYFQGNSAPDKSGLPSDRFSAERTGGSVSTLTIQRTQQEDSAVYLCASSPEDRAREQYFGPGTRLTVT.

This clone turned up a few times. The V gene is TRBV9, the J gene TRBJ2-3, with D uncertain. The CDR3 has 12 residues. Germline CDR1 reads SGDLS; CDR2 reads YYNGEE. V was trimmed by 4 bases and J by 2 bases, leaving 5 bases between them. The CDR3 nucleotides are TGTGCCAGCAGCCTATTCACAGATACGCAGTATTTT. This codes for CASSLFTDTQYF.

The chain recombines TRBV7-9 with TRBJ1-2, with D perhaps TRBD1 (6 bases). The germline V and J ends were trimmed by 1 base and 3 bases, with 18 bases remaining between them. The CDR3 contains 17 residues. The V gene's germline CDR1 is SEHNR and CDR2 FQNEAQ (reference sequence). The CDR3, as DNA: TGTGCCAGCAGCTTAGGTAGGGGGGCTGGAGTGGACTATGGCTACACCTTC. As protein: CASSLGRGAGVDYGYTF.

The genes are TRBV6-5 and TRBJ1-1; D ambiguous. The germline V gene has CDR1 MNHEY and CDR2 SVGAGI. V was clipped by 2 bases and J by 7 bases, with 11 bases between them. The CDR3 is 13 amino acids. CDR3 nucleotide sequence: TGTGCCAGCAGTTACGGGGTAACGGGTGAAGCTTTCTTT. This translates into CASSYGVTGEAFF.

The chain is built from TRBV19 and TRBJ2-1; D might be TRBD1 (5 bases). Trimming took off 3 bases at V and 0 bases at J, with 12 bases between the two ends. This CDR3 comprises 16 residues. The germline V gene has CDR1 LNHDA and CDR2 SQIVND (reference sequence). DNA for the CDR3: TGTGCCAGTAGTATCCAGGGCCCAACCTCCTACAATGAGCAGTTCTTC. Its protein product is CASSIQGPTSYNEQFF.

This chain joins TRBV27 and TRBJ2-2, with 8 nucleotides matching TRBD1. The germline V gene encodes CDR1 MNHEY and CDR2 SMNVEV (reference sequence). Trimming took 5 bases from V and 5 from J; bases not matched to a gene: 7. The CDR3 runs to 15 residues. The CDR3 DNA reads TGTGCCAGCAGTAGGGACAGGAGGAAGACCGGGGAGCTGTTTTTT. It encodes CASSRDRRKTGELFF.

CDR3 amino acids: CASTLTGVNEKLFF. DNA for the CDR3: TGTGCCAGCACCTTGACAGGGGTCAATGAAAAACTGTTTTTT. The J gene is TRBJ1-4, the V gene TRBV28, with 8 bases matching TRBD1. This CDR3 is built from 14 residues. Per germline, CDR1 MDHEN and CDR2 SYDVKM. V dropped 7 bases and J dropped 5; count of bases not matched to a gene: 6.

The V call is TRBV6-5, the J call TRBJ2-5; tentatively, D is TRBD2 (7 bases). The DNA end lines up better with TRBJ2-7; the J call may be wrong. CDR3 length: 16 amino acids. Germline V lookup: CDR1 MNHEY, CDR2 SVGAGI. The chain's CDR3 is CASSYLQAGHGYEQYF. CDR3 nucleotide sequence: TGTGCCAGCAGTTACTTACAAGCGGGACACGGCTACGAGCAGTACTTC.

This chain joins TRBV4-1 and TRBJ1-1; D is undetermined. From germline, CDR1 is MGHRA and CDR2 YSYEKL. The CDR3 length is 14 residues. The V end was cut by 2 bases, the J end by 0 bases, with 7 bases between. The CDR3 reads CASSQREVNTEAFF. The CDR3 nucleotides read TGCGCCAGCAGCCAAAGGGAGGTGAACACTGAAGCTTTCTTT.

The rearrangement uses TRBV7-9 and TRBJ2-2; D is unresolved. This CDR3 has 14 amino acids. From germline, CDR1 is SEHNR and CDR2 FQNEAQ (reference sequence). The ends were cut back, 8 bases at V and 1 base at J, with 11 bases in the middle. CDR3 in DNA: TGTGCCAGCCTAACATCCGGGAACACCGGGGAGCTGTTTTTT. Translating it yields CASLTSGNTGELFF.

By sample fraction, this clone is medium-sized. This sequence joins TRBV19 and TRBJ1-1; TRBD1 is a possible D gene (6 bases). V lost 5 bases to trimming and J lost 1 base, with 11 bases between them. This CDR3 comprises 14 residues. Germline V gene lookup returns CDR1 LNHDA and CDR2 SQIVND (reference sequence). The DNA of the CDR3 is TGTGCCAGTAGTTCAGGGGTTGGGAACACTGAAGCTTTCTTT. Protein: CASSSGVGNTEAFF. Based on the CDR3 plus reference TRBV19 and TRBJ1-1, the full variable domain is DGGITQSPKYLFRKEGQNVTLSCEQNLNHDAMYWYRQDPGQGLRLIYYSQIVNDFQKGDIAEGYSVSREKKESFPLTVTSAQKNPTAFYLCASSSGVGNTEAFFGQGTRLTVV.

The J gene is TRBJ1-3, the V gene TRBV29-1; TRBD1 agrees at 8 bases. Looked up from germline, CDR1 is SQVTM and CDR2 is ANQGSEA. This CDR3 spans 11 amino acids. V trimming: 6 bases; J trimming: 8 bases; junction bases outside the gene matches: 3. The CDR3 loop reads CSVHRGDTIYF. The CDR3 DNA follows: TGCAGCGTCCACAGGGGGGACACCATATATTTT.

The rearrangement uses TRBV7-9 and TRBJ2-3; TRBD1 matches 8 bases. CDR1 is SEHNR and CDR2 is FQNEAQ in the germline V gene (reference sequence). This CDR3 has 15 amino acids. Losses at the gene ends were 4 bases for V and 5 bases for J; bases not matched to a gene: 8. In DNA, the CDR3 is TGTGCCAGCAGCTCTTTGGACAGGGATGGAGATACGCAGTATTTT. As protein: CASSSLDRDGDTQYF.

This clone qualifies as medium-sized (0.01 to 0.1%). The gene calls are TRBV6-6 and TRBJ1-2; a weak D match, TRBD1 (5 bases). Germline V gene lookup returns CDR1 MNHNY and CDR2 SVGAGI (reference sequence). CDR3 length: 12 residues. Trimming removed 8 bases at V and 7 bases at J, with 14 bases between. The DNA of the CDR3 is TGTGCCAGCGCCGGGGCTGCGGGTGGCTACACCTTC. As protein: CASAGAAGGYTF.

This sequence joins TRBV7-2 and TRBJ2-7; tentative D call: TRBD1 (5 bases). The V gene lost 1 base and the J gene lost 1 base, with 11 bases spanning the gap. Germline CDR1 SGHTA, CDR2 FQGNSA. The CDR3 runs to 15 residues. The CDR3 DNA is TGTGCCAGCAGCTTAGAAAGGGGTTCTTCCTACGAGCAGTACTTC. Amino acid sequence: CASSLERGSSYEQYF.

This clone was found once. The V gene is TRBV29-1, the J gene TRBJ2-1, with a tentative D call TRBD2 (7 bases). The germline V gene encodes CDR1 SQVTM and CDR2 ANQGSEA. Deletions cut 2 bases from V and 5 bases from J, with 10 bases between. There are 13 residues in the CDR3. Written as DNA, the CDR3 is TGCAGCGTTGAATTCGGGGGGCACAATGAGCAGTTCTTC. Residues: CSVEFGGHNEQFF.